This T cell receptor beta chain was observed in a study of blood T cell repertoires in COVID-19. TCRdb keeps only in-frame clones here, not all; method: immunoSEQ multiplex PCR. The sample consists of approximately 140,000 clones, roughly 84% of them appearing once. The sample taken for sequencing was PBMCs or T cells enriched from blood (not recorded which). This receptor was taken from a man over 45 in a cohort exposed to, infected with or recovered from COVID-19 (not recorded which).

The CDR3 bases are TGTGCCAGCAGTTCCCCCGCCCCGGGCAATCAGCCCCAGCATTTT. The encoded protein is CASSSPAPGNQPQHF. This chain connects TRBV28 to TRBJ1-5; D unclear. The germline CDR1 and CDR2 sequences are MDHEN and SYDVKM. The CDR3 has 15 residues. Trimming removed 4 bases from V and 2 bases from J, with 12 bases in between.